This TCR beta chain was captured by sequencing in a study of cytomegalovirus exposure and HLA in healthy donors. Study-wide background: As an earlier analysis found, about 200 million T cells yielded about 100 million unique TCR beta sequences. Study-level points and caveats: Reports indicate that TCR beta sequences accurately predicted the HLA-A and HLA-B alleles of most subjects. Using the classifier, cytomegalovirus status was reportedly diagnosed with high specificity and sensitivity.

This CDR3 region has 15 residues. CDR1 and CDR2 (germline): SGHTA, FQGTGA. Trimming took off 0 bases at V and 3 bases at J, with 8 bases between the two ends. PCR amplification relied on 60 Vbeta primers (plus 13 Jbeta primers). Generated by immunoSEQ multiplex PCR, the TCRdb table keeps only in-frame clones and is missing some. Of approximately 96,000 clones listed, around 74% were seen once; the top ten hold under 2%. For this clone: Its antigen is undetermined.

The V call is TRBV7-3, the J call TRBJ1-4, with D hard to call. The sequencing sample was made of PBMCs. The source of this sequence is a male donor in good health and CMV-seronegative. CDR3 DNA: TGTGCCAGCAGCTTAACGGGCGGGTCTAATGAAAAACTGTTTTTT. Translating it yields CASSLTGGSNEKLFF.